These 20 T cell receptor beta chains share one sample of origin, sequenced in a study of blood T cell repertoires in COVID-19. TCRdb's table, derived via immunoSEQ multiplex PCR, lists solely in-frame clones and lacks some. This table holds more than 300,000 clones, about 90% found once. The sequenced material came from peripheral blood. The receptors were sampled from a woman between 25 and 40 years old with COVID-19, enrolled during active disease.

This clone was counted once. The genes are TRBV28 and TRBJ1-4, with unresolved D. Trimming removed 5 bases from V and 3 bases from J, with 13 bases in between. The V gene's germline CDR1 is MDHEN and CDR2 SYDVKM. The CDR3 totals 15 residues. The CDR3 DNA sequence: TGTGCCAGCAGTAAACCCGGGATATCTAATGAAAAACTGTTTTTT. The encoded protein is CASSKPGISNEKLFF.

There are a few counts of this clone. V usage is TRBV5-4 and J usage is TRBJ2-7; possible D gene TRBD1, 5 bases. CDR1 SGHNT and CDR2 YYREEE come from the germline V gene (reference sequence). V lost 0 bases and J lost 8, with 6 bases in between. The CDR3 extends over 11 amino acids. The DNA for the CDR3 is TGTGCCAGCAGCTTGGGACAGCAGCAGTACTTC. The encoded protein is CASSLGQQQYF. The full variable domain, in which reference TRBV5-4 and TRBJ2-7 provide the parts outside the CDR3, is ETGVTQSPTHLIKTRGQQVTLRCSSQSGHNTVSWYQQALGQGPQFIFQYYREEENGRGNFPPRFSGLQFPNYSSELNVNALELDDSALYLCASSLGQQQYFGPGTRLTVT.

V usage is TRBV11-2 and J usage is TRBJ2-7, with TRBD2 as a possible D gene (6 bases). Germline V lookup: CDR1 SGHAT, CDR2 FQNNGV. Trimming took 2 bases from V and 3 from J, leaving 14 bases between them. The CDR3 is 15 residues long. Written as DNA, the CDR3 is TGTGCCAGCAGCTTAAAGGCGGAGGGGTACTACGAGCAGTACTTC. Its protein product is CASSLKAEGYYEQYF.

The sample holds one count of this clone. CDR3 nucleotides: TGCAGCGTTGGTAGTGGACTTTACACAGATACGCAGTATTTT. Its protein is CSVGSGLYTDTQYF. V is TRBV29-1 and J is TRBJ2-3; D is possibly TRBD2 (5 bases). This CDR3 has 14 residues. Per the germline V gene, CDR1 is SQVTM and CDR2 is ANQGSEA. Trimming stripped 4 bases from V and 2 bases from J, with 13 bases between.

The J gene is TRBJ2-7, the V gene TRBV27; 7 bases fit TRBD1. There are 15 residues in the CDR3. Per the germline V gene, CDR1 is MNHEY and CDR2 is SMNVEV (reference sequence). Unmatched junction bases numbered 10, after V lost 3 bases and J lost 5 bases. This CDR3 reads CASSFFDRAIDEQYF. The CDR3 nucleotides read TGTGCCAGCAGTTTCTTCGACAGGGCCATAGACGAGCAGTACTTC.

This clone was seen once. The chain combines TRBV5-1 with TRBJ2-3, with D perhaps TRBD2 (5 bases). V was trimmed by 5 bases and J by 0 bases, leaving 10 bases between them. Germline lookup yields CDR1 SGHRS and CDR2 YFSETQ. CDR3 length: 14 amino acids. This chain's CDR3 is CASRGLSSTDTQYF. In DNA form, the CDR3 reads TGCGCCAGCAGAGGACTCTCTAGCACAGATACGCAGTATTTT.

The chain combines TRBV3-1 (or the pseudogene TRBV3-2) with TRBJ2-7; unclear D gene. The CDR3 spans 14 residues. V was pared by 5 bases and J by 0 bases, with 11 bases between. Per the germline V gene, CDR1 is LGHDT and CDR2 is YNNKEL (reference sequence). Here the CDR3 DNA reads TGTGCCAGCAGCGCGACTGGAGTCTCCTACGAGCAGTACTTC. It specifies CASSATGVSYEQYF.

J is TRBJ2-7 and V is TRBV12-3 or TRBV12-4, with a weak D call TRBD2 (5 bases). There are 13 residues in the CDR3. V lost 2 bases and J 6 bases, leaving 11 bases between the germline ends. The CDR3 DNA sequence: TGTGCCAGCAGTTTAAGAGGGCGCGGCGAGCAGTACTTC. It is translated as CASSLRGRGEQYF.

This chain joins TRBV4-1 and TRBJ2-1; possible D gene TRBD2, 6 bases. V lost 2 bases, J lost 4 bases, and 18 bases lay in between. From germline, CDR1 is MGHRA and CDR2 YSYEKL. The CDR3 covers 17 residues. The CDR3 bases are TGCGCCAGCAGCCAACCTGACATGGGACTCACTTACAATGAGCAGTTCTTC. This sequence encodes CASSQPDMGLTYNEQFF.

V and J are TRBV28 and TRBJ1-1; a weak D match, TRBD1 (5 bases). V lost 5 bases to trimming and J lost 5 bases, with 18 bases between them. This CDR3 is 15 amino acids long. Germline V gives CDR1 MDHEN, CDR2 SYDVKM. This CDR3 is CASSPIGGGWTEAFF. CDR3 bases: TGTGCCAGCAGTCCTATCGGGGGAGGATGGACTGAAGCTTTCTTT.

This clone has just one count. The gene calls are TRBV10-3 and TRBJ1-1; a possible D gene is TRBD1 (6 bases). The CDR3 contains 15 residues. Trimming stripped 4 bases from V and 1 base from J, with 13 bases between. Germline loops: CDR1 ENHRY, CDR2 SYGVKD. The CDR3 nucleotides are TGTGCCATCAGTGTCACAGGGCCAGGGAACACTGAAGCTTTCTTT. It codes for CAISVTGPGNTEAFF.

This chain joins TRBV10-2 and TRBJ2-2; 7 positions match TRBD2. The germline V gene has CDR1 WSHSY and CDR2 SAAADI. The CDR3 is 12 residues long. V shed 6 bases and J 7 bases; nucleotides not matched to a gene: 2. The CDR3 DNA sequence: TGCGCCAGCAGGGGGGAGGGCGGGGAGCTGTTTTTT. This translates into CASRGEGGELFF.

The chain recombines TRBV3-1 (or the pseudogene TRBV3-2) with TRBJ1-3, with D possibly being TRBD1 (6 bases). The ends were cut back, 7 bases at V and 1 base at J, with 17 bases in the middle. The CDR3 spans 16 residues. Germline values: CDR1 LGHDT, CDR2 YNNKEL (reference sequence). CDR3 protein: CASTPGATFSGNTIYF. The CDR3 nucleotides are TGTGCCAGCACCCCAGGGGCGACGTTTTCTGGAAACACCATATATTTT.

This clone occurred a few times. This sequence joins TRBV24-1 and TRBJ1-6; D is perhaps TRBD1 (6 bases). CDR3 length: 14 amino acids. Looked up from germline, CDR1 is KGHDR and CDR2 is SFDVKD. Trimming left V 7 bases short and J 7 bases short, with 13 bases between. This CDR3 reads CATRDSQSNSPLHF. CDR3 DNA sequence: TGTGCCACCAGGGACAGTCAGTCCAATTCACCCCTCCACTTT.

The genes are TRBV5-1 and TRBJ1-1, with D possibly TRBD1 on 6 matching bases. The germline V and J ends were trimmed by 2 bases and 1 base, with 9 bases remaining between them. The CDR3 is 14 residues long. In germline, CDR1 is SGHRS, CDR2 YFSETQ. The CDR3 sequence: CASSFWDTNTEAFF. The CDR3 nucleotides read TGCGCCAGCAGCTTTTGGGACACGAACACTGAAGCTTTCTTT.

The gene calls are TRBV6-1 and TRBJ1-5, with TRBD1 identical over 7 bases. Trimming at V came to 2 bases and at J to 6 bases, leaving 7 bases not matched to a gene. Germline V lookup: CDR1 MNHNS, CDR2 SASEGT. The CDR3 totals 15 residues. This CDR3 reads CASSEWWDSSQPQHF. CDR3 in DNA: TGTGCCAGCAGTGAATGGTGGGACAGTAGTCAGCCCCAGCATTTT.

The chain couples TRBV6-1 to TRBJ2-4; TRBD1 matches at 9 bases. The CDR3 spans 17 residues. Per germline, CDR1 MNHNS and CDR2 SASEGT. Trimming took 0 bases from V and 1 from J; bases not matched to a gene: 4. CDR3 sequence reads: CASSEAIGTGAKNIQYF. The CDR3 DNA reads TGTGCCAGCAGTGAAGCGATCGGGACAGGGGCCAAAAACATTCAGTACTTC.

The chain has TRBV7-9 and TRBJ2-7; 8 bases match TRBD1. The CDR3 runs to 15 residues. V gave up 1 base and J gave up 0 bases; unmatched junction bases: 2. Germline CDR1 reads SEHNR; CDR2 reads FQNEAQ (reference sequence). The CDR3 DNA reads TGTGCCAGCAGCTTAGTGGGACAGGCCTCCTACGAGCAGTACTTC. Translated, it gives CASSLVGQASYEQYF.

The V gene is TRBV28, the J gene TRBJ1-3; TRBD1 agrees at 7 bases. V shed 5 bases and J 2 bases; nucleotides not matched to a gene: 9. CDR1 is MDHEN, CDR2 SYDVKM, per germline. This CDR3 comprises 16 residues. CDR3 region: CASSLFDRAAGNTIYF. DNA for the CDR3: TGTGCCAGCAGTCTGTTCGACAGGGCGGCTGGAAACACCATATATTTT.

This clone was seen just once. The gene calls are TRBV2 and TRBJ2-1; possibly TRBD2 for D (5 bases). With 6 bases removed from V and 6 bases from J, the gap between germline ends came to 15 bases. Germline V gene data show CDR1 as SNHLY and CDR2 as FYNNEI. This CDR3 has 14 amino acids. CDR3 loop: CASSPPSGRNEQFF. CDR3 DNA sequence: TGTGCCAGCAGCCCTCCCAGCGGCCGCAATGAGCAGTTCTTC.